The text below deals with one TCR beta chain. The antigen this receptor binds is unknown. No base qualities exist here, and no much larger clone lies one base off it. The data originate from a study of long-term antiretroviral therapy in people with HIV (dated by TCRdb to 2022 to 2024). With regard to the full study: The earliest samples were collected roughly a decade before the 2015 WHO recommendation for immediate ART, at a time when ART was usually postponed until CD4 counts fell. This retrospective serial study examined whether starting ART and sustained HIV suppression were associated with changes in the composition and diversity of the TRB repertoire in peripheral blood. A total of 150 to 200 cryopreserved PBMC samples came from 25 to 35 adults with confirmed HIV infection and were collected serially over a mean of about six years (range 1-12). Of the roughly 30 participants with HIV, roughly 10 were female. No cross-contamination during QIAcube processing was seen in test extractions of a monoclonal T-cell line run alongside a few dozen polyclonal samples. Study-wide conclusions, independent of this receptor: Unsorted PBMC were profiled instead of sorted CD4+ and CD8+ T cells because pre-ART samples had limited cell numbers. Compared with controls, HIV repertoires had narrower CDR3 length ranges, and the network structure pointed to an antigen-experienced repertoire that shifted only slightly toward naive after ART. Inferences about post-ART repertoire changes are limited because no data were available on ART adherence, viral resistance or therapy changes. A significant increase in TRB diversity was found to be associated with ART initiation, although TRB diversity was observed to remain significantly below that of transplant donor controls even after long-term ART. The repertoire was dominated across all time points by expanded TRB clones identified before ART initiation, although this dominance was seen to fluctuate and to decrease in many PLHIV after ART. The samples span the years 2004 to 2017, and the ART regimens used at that time may not be as effective as current regimens. Limited PBMC availability meant only the TCR beta chain was sequenced, without alpha chain pairing.

Including the terminal cysteine and phenylalanine, the CDR3 comprises 13 residues. Just CDR3 DNA is preserved here, 39 bases in frame from base 1. Trimming accounts for 7 bases at V and 7 bases at J, while the number of junction bases matched to no gene is 5. Sequences SNHLY (CDR1) and FYNNEI (CDR2) are obtained from the germline V gene. Sequencing of the TRB variable region was done with the immunoSEQ hsTCRB v3.0 assay at survey level resolution. The targeted TRB sequencing depth was roughly 40,000-55,000 T-cell genomes per sample. TRB libraries were pooled and sequenced on an Illumina MiSeq using a v3 150-cycle kit. From the authors' description of their analysis: Repertoire analysis was performed in R inside a reproducible Nextflow workflow that covered QC, data transformation and analysis. Custom analyses were implemented in LymphoSeq2, an R package for AIRR-Seq data exploration. After excluding a handful of samples that yielded fewer than 5000 total TRB sequences, 150 to 200 HIV repertoires remained for analysis. Among the 170 to 200 HIV repertoires that were kept, 59 were collected before ART initiation and 120 to 140 were collected after ART initiation. Repertoires were downsampled to 5000 TRB nucleotide sequences, and summary statistics were averaged over 100 downsampling iterations. TRB sequences were retained for analysis only if CDR3 regions of at least seven amino acids were present. Diversity was measured with a Shannon entropy-derived clonality score and the Gini coefficient. In repertoire networks, the top 5000 CDR3 amino acid sequences were linked whenever an edit distance of one separated two sequences. Antigen specificity groups and MHC restriction were predicted for TRB CDR3 amino acid sequences with GLIPH2. Known CMV, EBV, HIV or tissue antigen associations were flagged by matching CDR3 amino acid sequences against VDJdb and McPAS-TCR. Pre-ART, post-ART and control groups were compared with Wilcoxon signed-rank tests and Holm-Bonferroni correction. TCRdb stores this immuneACCESS table with in-frame sequences only. Part of the clones is absent; in the studies checked, under half of the shortfall reflects unresolved V genes, and no reason is known for the rest. V and J calls and clone size are copied from that table; D and trimming were computed from the DNA. A total of roughly 14,000 clones appear in this sample, 65% to 90% of them only once. The ten largest clonotypes hold 7.2% of the sample.

Inclusion was restricted to participants for whom at least one PBMC sample before ART initiation and at least two post-ART samples were available. Treatment was received in the United States of America by all participants with HIV. Cryopreserved samples of about 1-10 million PBMC were thawed and washed before DNA extraction. At the time of the earliest PBMC sample, participants with HIV were aged between roughly 23 and 60 years. Per participant, PBMC samples came from 1-4 timepoints prior to ART initiation and 2-8 timepoints following ART initiation, for a median of 7 samples. For every participant, serial HIV viral load, CD4+ T-cell count, ART history and demographic data were obtained. A Qiagen kit on a QIAcube was used to extract genomic DNA from unsorted PBMC, with samples processed in batches of 12.

This specimen was unsorted PBMCs, taken 0.4 years after starting antiretroviral therapy. The source of this sequence is a man under 40 with HIV. The receptor chain draws on TRBV2 and TRBJ2-1, with 9 middle bases fitting TRBD2. Here the CDR3 is given as CASNRLAENEQFF. The DNA is TGTGCCAGCAATAGACTAGCGGAAAATGAGCAGTTCTTC.